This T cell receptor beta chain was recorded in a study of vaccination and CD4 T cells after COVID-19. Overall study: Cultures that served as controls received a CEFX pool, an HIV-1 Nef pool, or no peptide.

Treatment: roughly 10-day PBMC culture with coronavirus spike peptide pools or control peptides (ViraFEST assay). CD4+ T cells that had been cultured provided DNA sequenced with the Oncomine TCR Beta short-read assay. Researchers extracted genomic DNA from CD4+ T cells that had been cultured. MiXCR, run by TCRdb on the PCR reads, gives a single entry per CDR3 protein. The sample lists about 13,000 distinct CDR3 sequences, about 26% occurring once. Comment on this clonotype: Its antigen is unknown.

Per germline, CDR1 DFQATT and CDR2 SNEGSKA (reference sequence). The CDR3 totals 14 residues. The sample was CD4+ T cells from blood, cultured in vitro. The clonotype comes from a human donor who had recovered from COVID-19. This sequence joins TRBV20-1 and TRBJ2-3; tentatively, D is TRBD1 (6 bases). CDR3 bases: TGCACAGCCTTCCGGGACATCCTAGGGGATACGCAGTATTTT. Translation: CTAFRDILGDTQYF.